The present TCR beta chain was sequenced within a study of cytomegalovirus exposure and HLA in healthy donors. The study's findings and limits: The authors later found most CMV-associated TCR beta chains appeared HLA-restricted.

Of note for this clone: Its target is unknown.

The V end lost 8 bases, the J end lost 3 bases, and 11 bases lay between the germline ends. This CDR3 comprises 13 residues. In germline, CDR1 is MDHEN, CDR2 SYDVKM. The PCR had 60 Vbeta and 13 Jbeta primers. The table came from immunoSEQ multiplex PCR; TCRdb's copy has only in-frame clones and leaves some out. This table holds 90,000 to 140,000 clones, roughly 15% found once. Material: PBMCs. The rearrangement joins TRBV28 to TRBJ1-5; a possible D gene is TRBD1 (5 bases). The clonotype comes from a female donor in good health and CMV-seronegative. The CDR3 spells CASGRQINQPQHF. CDR3 in DNA: TGTGCCAGCGGTCGACAGATCAATCAGCCCCAGCATTTT. Using reference TRBV28 and TRBJ1-5 for the parts outside the CDR3, the full variable domain is DVKVTQSSRYLVKRTGEKVFLECVQDMDHENMFWYRQDPGLGLRLIYFSYDVKMKEKGDIPEGYSVSREKKERFSLILESASTNQTSMYLCASGRQINQPQHFGDGTRLSIL.